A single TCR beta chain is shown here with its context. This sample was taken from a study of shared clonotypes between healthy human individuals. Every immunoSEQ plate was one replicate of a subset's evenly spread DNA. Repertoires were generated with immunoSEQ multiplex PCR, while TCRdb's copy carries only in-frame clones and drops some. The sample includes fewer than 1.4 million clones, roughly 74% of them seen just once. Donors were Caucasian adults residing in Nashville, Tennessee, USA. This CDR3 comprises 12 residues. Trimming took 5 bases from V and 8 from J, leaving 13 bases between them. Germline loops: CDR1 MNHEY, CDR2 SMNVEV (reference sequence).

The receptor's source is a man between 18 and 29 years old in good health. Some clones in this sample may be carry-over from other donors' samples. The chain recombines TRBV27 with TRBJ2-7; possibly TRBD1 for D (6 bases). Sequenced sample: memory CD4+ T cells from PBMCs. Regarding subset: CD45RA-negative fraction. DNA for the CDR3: TGTGCCAGCAGTCGTCAGGGGTACCAGCAGTACTTC. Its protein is CASSRQGYQQYF.